This T cell receptor beta chain appears in the sequencing data of a study of CD8 T cells in Susac syndrome. When the RNA was reverse transcribed, random hexamers were used with an input of roughly 0.45 to 1 ug. TCRdb reanalysed the immunoSEQ multiplex PCR reads using MiXCR and keeps one entry per CDR3 protein. The sample has 120,000 to 150,000 distinct CDR3 sequences; roughly 94% are singletons. This CDR3 comprises 14 residues. The junction had 4 bases not matched to a gene; V was cut back by 4 bases and J by 5 bases. Germline V gene sequence: CDR1 SGHVS, CDR2 FQNEAQ. Specimen: CD4+ T cells from PBMCs. The receptor comes from a human donor in good health. V and J are TRBV7-8 and TRBJ1-4; 7 positions match TRBD1. As DNA, the CDR3 is TGTGCCAGCAGCTCGGGACAGCTGAATGAAAAACTGTTTTTT. This encodes CASSSGQLNEKLFF.